This TCR beta chain was found in a study of shared clonotypes between healthy human individuals. Within Nashville, Tennessee resided all donors, each a Caucasian adult. The assay was immunoSEQ multiplex PCR, and TCRdb's table has in-frame clones only and misses some. The sample consists of roughly 480,000 clones, approximately 79% of them appearing once. Notes on this clone: Other DNA variants within this sample encode the same CDR3.

CDR1 and CDR2 (germline): SGHRS, YFSETQ. Trimming removed 0 bases from V and 4 bases from J; junction bases left unmatched: 1. The CDR3 consists of 15 residues. The sequencing sample was made of PBMCs. The clonotype comes from a woman in her thirties or forties in good health. Some clones in this sample may be carry-over from other donors' samples. The V and J genes are TRBV5-1 and TRBJ2-2, with 9 bases identical to TRBD1. This CDR3 reads CASSLGQGGTGELFF. The DNA for the CDR3 is TGCGCCAGCAGCTTGGGACAGGGGGGCACCGGGGAGCTGTTTTTT.